This passage covers 30 T cell receptor beta chains from one sample sequenced in a study of cytomegalovirus exposure and HLA in healthy donors. Researchers ran the PCR with 60 Vbeta and 13 Jbeta primers. Clones were read by immunoSEQ multiplex PCR, and TCRdb kept only the in-frame ones, dropping some. The sample records about 100,000 clones, about 79% being singletons. Sequenced material: PBMCs. These receptor sequences come from a woman aged 18-29 years in good health and CMV-seronegative.

The rearrangement links TRBV6-1 to TRBJ2-2; 7 bases are a match to TRBD1. Unmatched junction bases numbered 8, after V lost 6 bases and J lost 4 bases. The CDR3 runs to 15 residues. Germline V gene lookup returns CDR1 MNHNS and CDR2 SASEGT. As DNA, the CDR3 is TGTGCCAGCAGCGCAACAGGGGCCGGCACCGGGGAGCTGTTTTTT. As protein: CASSATGAGTGELFF.

The genes are TRBV7-2 and TRBJ2-5; no definite D call. The ends were cut back, 1 base at V and 0 bases at J, with 6 bases in the middle. Germline V lookup: CDR1 SGHTA, CDR2 FQGNSA. The length of the CDR3 is 14 residues. CDR3 residues: CASSLDSDQETQYF. In nucleotides, the CDR3 is TGTGCCAGCAGCTTAGACTCCGACCAAGAGACCCAGTACTTC.

The genes are TRBV5-4 and TRBJ1-6; 8 nucleotides match TRBD1. The CDR3 is made up of 14 amino acids. With 4 bases clipped from V and 13 bases from J, the junction kept 10 bases outside the gene matches. Looked up from germline, CDR1 is SGHNT and CDR2 is YYREEE (reference sequence). The CDR3 reads CASSPAPDRDPLHF. CDR3 sequence (DNA): TGTGCCAGCAGCCCGGCACCGGACAGGGACCCCCTCCACTTT.

Concerning this clone: Sequence at one end of the junction differs from germline and may be a read error. The rearrangement uses TRBV7-9 and TRBJ1-1; no reliable D call. The CDR3 runs 14 residues. Germline CDR1 is SEHNR and CDR2 is FQNEAQ (reference sequence). The CDR3 sequence is CSSSFARQNTEAFF. The CDR3 DNA follows: TGTTCCAGCAGCTTTGCGAGACAGAACACTGAAGCTTTCTTT.

On this clone itself: One end of the junction does not line up with germline, which may come from a read error. The CDR3 reads CASKPGVHTEALF. As DNA, the CDR3 is TGTGCCAGCAAACCCGGGGTCCACACTGAAGCTCTCTTT. V is TRBV28 and J is TRBJ1-1; D is unclear. Germline V gene data show CDR1 as MDHEN and CDR2 as SYDVKM. This CDR3 region has 13 residues. The full variable domain, with the rest looked up from reference TRBV28 and TRBJ1-1, is DVKVTQSSRYLVKRTGEKVFLECVQDMDHENMFWYRQDPGLGLRLIYFSYDVKMKEKGDIPEGYSVSREKKERFSLILESASTNQTSMYLCASKPGVHTEALFGQGTRLTVV.

This chain uses TRBV14 with TRBJ2-5; a weak D match, TRBD2 (7 bases). The CDR3 consists of 16 residues. Germline V gene data show CDR1 as SGHDN and CDR2 as FVKESK. Trimming stripped 5 bases from V and 4 bases from J, with 20 bases between. The CDR3 DNA follows: TGTGCCAGCAGCGGATTTTTTGGGGGGGCCAGAGAGACCCAGTACTTC. Translation: CASSGFFGGARETQYF.

The rearrangement links TRBV2 to TRBJ2-7, with D possibly being TRBD2 (6 bases). From germline, CDR1 is SNHLY and CDR2 FYNNEI. The CDR3 has 14 amino acids. Trimming pared 4 bases from V and 3 bases from J, leaving 13 bases between. The CDR3: CASSGGTPLYEQYF. CDR3 sequence (DNA): TGTGCCAGCAGTGGCGGGACTCCACTCTACGAGCAGTACTTC.

J is TRBJ2-7 and V is TRBV6-1; the D is unclear. Per germline, CDR1 MNHNS and CDR2 SASEGT. V lost 6 bases and J 5 bases, leaving 14 bases between the germline ends. The CDR3 covers 13 residues. The CDR3 DNA reads TGTGCCAGCAGAACTAACCCCAAAAACGAGCAGTACTTC. It yields the protein CASRTNPKNEQYF.

The rearrangement links TRBV18 to TRBJ1-1, with D hard to call. The CDR3 spans 12 residues. Deletions cut 5 bases from V and 2 bases from J, with 6 bases between. Germline V lookup: CDR1 KGHSH, CDR2 LQKENI. CDR3 in DNA: TGTGCCAGCTCAGGGCGAAACACTGAAGCTTTCTTT. As protein: CASSGRNTEAFF.

The chain recombines TRBV28 with TRBJ2-5, with 7 bases that match TRBD2. There are 14 residues in the CDR3. From germline, CDR1 is MDHEN and CDR2 SYDVKM. V was pared by 11 bases and J by 4 bases, with 13 bases of the junction left unmatched. CDR3 protein: CASLNPGGGETQYF. The DNA of the CDR3 is TGTGCCTCCCTTAATCCTGGGGGGGGAGAGACCCAGTACTTC.

The chain carries TRBV6-1 and TRBJ2-7; 11 bases match TRBD2. This CDR3 is 15 amino acids long. CDR1 is MNHNS, CDR2 SASEGT, per germline. V trimming: 6 bases; J trimming: 3 bases; junction bases outside the gene matches: 7. The CDR3 reads CASSRQLAGVYEQYF. The CDR3 DNA reads TGTGCCAGCAGCCGCCAACTAGCGGGAGTCTACGAGCAGTACTTC.

The chain links TRBV7-8 to TRBJ2-7; TRBD2 agrees at 8 bases. Trimming cost V 2 bases and J 3 bases; bases outside gene matches: 3. The CDR3 totals 14 residues. The germline gives CDR1 SGHVS, CDR2 FQNEAQ. The CDR3 DNA sequence: TGTGCCAGCAGCTTACCTACTAGCGGCTACGAGCAGTACTTC. Protein product: CASSLPTSGYEQYF.

The chain couples TRBV7-9 to TRBJ2-7, with 8 positions matching TRBD2. The CDR3 spans 16 residues. The J segment lost 3 bases and the V segment lost 2 bases, leaving 9 bases of the junction unmatched. CDR1 and CDR2 (germline): SEHNR, FQNEAQ (reference sequence). CDR3 coding DNA: TGTGCCAGCAGCTTAATTCTCCCCGGGGGGGGCTACGAGCAGTACTTC. Amino acids: CASSLILPGGGYEQYF. Filled out from reference TRBV7-9 and TRBJ2-7, the complete variable domain reads DTGVSQNPRHKITKRGQNVTFRCDPISEHNRLYWYRQTLGQGPEFLTYFQNEAQLEKSRLLSDRFSAERPKGSFSTLEIQRTEQGDSAMYLCASSLILPGGGYEQYFGPGTRLTVT.

In this sample, this clone turned up a few times. The chain has TRBV7-9 and TRBJ2-1; D unclear. The CDR3 is 13 residues long. V lost 5 bases to trimming and J lost 6 bases, with 11 bases between them. Germline CDR1 reads SEHNR; CDR2 reads FQNEAQ (reference sequence). The DNA for the CDR3 is TGTGCCAGCAGCCGTAGACTGATCAATGAGCAGTTCTTC. It codes for CASSRRLINEQFF.

The chain couples TRBV6-5 to TRBJ1-2; perhaps TRBD1 as D (6 bases). From germline, CDR1 is MNHEY and CDR2 SVGAGI. This CDR3 has 13 residues. V gave up 2 bases and J gave up 4 bases, with 8 bases separating them. CDR3 in amino acids: CASSYGGFYGYTF. The CDR3 DNA reads as TGTGCCAGCAGTTACGGGGGCTTCTATGGCTACACCTTC.

This clone was found once. Mismatch with germline at one junction end may stem from a read error. The V gene is TRBV19, the J gene TRBJ2-5, with TRBD1 identical over 11 bases. Per germline, CDR1 LNHDA and CDR2 SQIVND (reference sequence). The CDR3 is 14 amino acids. Here the CDR3 DNA reads TGTGCCAGTAGTATAGAAAGGGACAGGGGGTCAGTTGACTTC. Translating it yields CASSIERDRGSVDF.

V usage is TRBV30 and J usage is TRBJ1-6; D is unclear. Per germline, CDR1 GTSNPN and CDR2 SVGIG (reference sequence). The V gene lost 2 bases and the J gene lost 10 bases, with 12 bases spanning the gap. The CDR3 spans 13 residues. CDR3 protein: CAWSIEGGSPLHF. The CDR3 bases are TGTGCCTGGAGTATAGAGGGAGGATCACCCCTCCACTTT.

The chain employs TRBV27 and TRBJ2-5; D is perhaps TRBD1 (7 bases). Germline V gene sequence: CDR1 MNHEY, CDR2 SMNVEV (reference sequence). V gave up 6 bases and J gave up 7 bases, with 12 bases separating them. The CDR3 is 12 amino acids. The CDR3 DNA reads as TGTGCCAGCAGCCGACAGGGAGGGACCCAGTACTTC. It is translated as CASSRQGGTQYF.

The J gene is TRBJ2-1, the V gene TRBV9; possible D gene TRBD1, 5 bases. Germline lookup yields CDR1 SGDLS and CDR2 YYNGEE. The CDR3 is made up of 21 amino acids. V was clipped by 3 bases and J by 0 bases, with 28 bases between them. The CDR3 DNA follows: TGTGCCAGCAGCGCAACCTTGAACGGGTTTTGGGGCAGACGCTCCTACAATGAGCAGTTCTTC. As protein: CASSATLNGFWGRRSYNEQFF.

This chain uses TRBV4-2 with TRBJ2-7, with 7 nucleotides matching TRBD1. V shed 6 bases, J shed 3 bases, and the junction held 11 bases outside the gene matches. The CDR3 is 15 residues long. Germline-derived CDR1 and CDR2 are LGHNA and YNFKEQ. The CDR3 nucleotides are TGTGCCAGCAGTAGAGGACGACAGGGTGGCTACGAGCAGTACTTC. Its translation: CASSRGRQGGYEQYF.

The J gene is TRBJ2-3, the V gene TRBV4-2, with TRBD1 matching 7 bases. This CDR3 has 15 residues. V shed 3 bases and J 2 bases; nucleotides not matched to a gene: 5. Germline V gene lookup returns CDR1 LGHNA and CDR2 YNFKEQ. CDR3 amino acids: CASSQNRGDTDTQYF. CDR3 in DNA: TGTGCCAGCAGCCAGAACAGGGGAGACACAGATACGCAGTATTTT.

This clone was found a few times. The V gene is TRBV28, the J gene TRBJ2-7, with a possible D match to TRBD2 (6 bases). The CDR3 loop spans 14 amino acids. Germline V lookup: CDR1 MDHEN, CDR2 SYDVKM. V lost 2 bases and J 2 bases, leaving 10 bases between the germline ends. CDR3 residues: CASSLAGLAYEQYF. In DNA, the CDR3 is TGTGCCAGCAGTTTAGCGGGGTTGGCCTACGAGCAGTACTTC.

This clone was counted only a few times. Sequence at one end of the junction differs from germline and may be a read error. V and J are TRBV7-9 and TRBJ2-2, with D uncertain. The germline V gene encodes CDR1 SEHNR and CDR2 FQNEAQ (reference sequence). The CDR3 length is 11 residues. The CDR3 region has the DNA TGTTCCAGCCTTAACACCGGGGAGCTGTTTTTT. Translation gives CSSLNTGELFF. Together with reference TRBV7-9 and TRBJ2-2, the CDR3 gives the full variable domain: DTGVSQNPRHKITKRGQNVTFRCDPISEHNRLYWYRQTLGQGPEFLTYFQNEAQLEKSRLLSDRFSAERPKGSFSTLEIQRTEQGDSAMYLCSSLNTGELFFGEGSRLTVL.

The rearrangement uses TRBV5-1 and TRBJ1-4; D possibly corresponds to TRBD1 (5 bases). With 4 bases removed from V and 0 bases from J, the gap between germline ends came to 7 bases. Germline values: CDR1 SGHRS, CDR2 YFSETQ. The CDR3 runs 14 residues. The CDR3 nucleotides read TGCGCCAGCAGCAGGACACCAACTAATGAAAAACTGTTTTTT. Translating gives CASSRTPTNEKLFF.

The chain recombines TRBV19 with TRBJ2-1; the match to TRBD1 covers 7 bases. J was trimmed by 2 bases and V by 5 bases; bases with no gene match: 12. Germline V gene data show CDR1 as LNHDA and CDR2 as SQIVND (reference sequence). The CDR3 loop spans 17 amino acids. CDR3 coding DNA: TGTGCCAGTAGTCCACGTCCTACAGGGGCGGCCTACAATGAGCAGTTCTTC. Translation: CASSPRPTGAAYNEQFF.

In nucleotides, the CDR3 is TGTGCCAGCAGTTTACGATATACGGACTTCAACTCCTACGAGCAGTACTTC. As protein: CASSLRYTDFNSYEQYF. The chain has TRBV27 and TRBJ2-7, with D possibly TRBD2 on 5 matching bases. Between the trimmed V and J ends, which lost 2 bases and 0 bases, there was a span of 17 bases. Germline V gives CDR1 MNHEY, CDR2 SMNVEV (reference sequence). The CDR3 has 17 amino acids.

CDR3 residues: CASSSRQLYGYTF. The CDR3 nucleotides are TGTGCCAGCAGCTCAAGACAGCTTTATGGCTACACCTTC. J is TRBJ1-2 and V is TRBV7-9; D is possibly TRBD1 (5 bases). Between the trimmed V and J ends, which lost 4 bases and 5 bases, there was a span of 11 bases. The CDR3 loop spans 13 amino acids. Germline-derived CDR1 and CDR2 are SEHNR and FQNEAQ (reference sequence).

The gene calls are TRBV28 and TRBJ2-7; no firm D call. There are 14 residues in the CDR3. The V gene's germline CDR1 is MDHEN and CDR2 SYDVKM. The V and J ends lost 7 bases and 1 base respectively, with 14 bases between them. The CDR3, as DNA: TGTGCCAGCACCCCGATTCAAGAGTCCTACGAGCAGTACTTC. Protein sequence: CASTPIQESYEQYF.

V and J are TRBV30 and TRBJ2-7; the D gene is possibly TRBD2 (6 bases). The CDR3 extends over 14 amino acids. Germline V gene data show CDR1 as GTSNPN and CDR2 as SVGIG (reference sequence). The germline V and J ends were trimmed by 1 base and 4 bases, with 14 bases remaining between them. In DNA form, the CDR3 reads TGTGCCTGGAGTGCGGACATCGGGGGTTACGAGCAGTACTTC. Translation: CAWSADIGGYEQYF.

This clone has a handful of counts. J is TRBJ1-1 and V is TRBV30; unclear D gene. Trimming pared 2 bases from V and 0 bases from J, leaving 7 bases between. This CDR3 has 13 residues. Germline V gene data show CDR1 as GTSNPN and CDR2 as SVGIG (reference sequence). CDR3 loop: CAWSSEMNTEAFF. The CDR3 DNA sequence: TGTGCCTGGAGTTCCGAGATGAACACTGAAGCTTTCTTT.